The entry that follows covers one TCR beta chain sequence. Its specificity is unknown. Every donor was a healthy person donating bone marrow. 13 Jbeta primers and 60 Vbeta primers were used for the PCR. Authors' methods: Some 11 million shared chains were among the about 80 million unique TCR beta chains that a later analysis counted. Measured with immunoSEQ multiplex PCR; TCRdb has only the in-frame clones, and not every one. V and J calls and clone size follow that table, whereas D and trimming were derived from the DNA. The sample lists 100,000 to 150,000 clones, approximately 80% occurring once. The CDR3 totals 17 residues. Germline V gives CDR1 SGHTA, CDR2 FQGNSA. V shed 1 base and J 6 bases; nucleotides not matched to a gene: 7. This entry is derived from a study of cytomegalovirus exposure and HLA in healthy donors. Study-wide points: The authors enumerated over 150 TCR beta chains as linked to cytomegalovirus.

Specimen: PBMCs. The chain uses TRBV7-2 and TRBJ2-4; 12 bases are a match to TRBD2. This sequence was found in a male donor in good health and CMV-seropositive. CDR3 protein: CASSLGTGLAGLNIQYF. The CDR3 DNA is TGTGCCAGCAGCTTAGGAACGGGACTAGCGGGTCTAAACATTCAGTACTTC. The complete variable domain, with remaining parts taken from reference TRBV7-2 and TRBJ2-4, reads GAGVSQSPSNKVTEKGKDVELRCDPISGHTALYWYRQSLGQGLEFLIYFQGNSAPDKSGLPSDRFSAERTGGSVSTLTIQRTQQEDSAVYLCASSLGTGLAGLNIQYFGAGTRLSVL.